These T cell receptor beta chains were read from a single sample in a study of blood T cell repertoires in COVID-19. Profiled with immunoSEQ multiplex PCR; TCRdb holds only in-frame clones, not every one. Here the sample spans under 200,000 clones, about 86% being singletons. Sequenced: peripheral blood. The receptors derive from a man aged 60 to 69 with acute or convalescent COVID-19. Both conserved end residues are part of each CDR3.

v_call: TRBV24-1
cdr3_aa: CATSDLSGSGETQYF

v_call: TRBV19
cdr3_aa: CASSIILGGQNSPLHF

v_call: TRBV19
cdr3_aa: CASRPEATGELFF

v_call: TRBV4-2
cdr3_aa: CASSQEGRSDTQYF

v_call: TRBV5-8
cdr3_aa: CASSFNRGSRNTEAFF

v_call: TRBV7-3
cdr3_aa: CASSLSTGETQYF

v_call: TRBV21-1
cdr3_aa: CASSKSRDSPPSLTGELFF

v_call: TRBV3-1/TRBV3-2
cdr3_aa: CASSPRDSWNTEAFF

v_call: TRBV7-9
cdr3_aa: CASSLGGVATSGNTIYF

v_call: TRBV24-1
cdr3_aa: CATSDPTGGDTEAFF

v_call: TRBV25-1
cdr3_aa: CASSYSGSRTDTQYF

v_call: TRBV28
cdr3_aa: CASTHPRNGAEAFF